This T cell receptor beta chain came from a study of blood T cell repertoires in COVID-19. Study-level information: Donors in the United States, Italy and Spain gave samples during acute or convalescent COVID-19.

CDR3 size: 15 residues. V was pared by 0 bases and J by 3 bases, with 12 bases between. Germline loops: CDR1 MGHRA, CDR2 YSYEKL. Authors' analysis steps: The authors estimated nucleated cell counts from reference gene primer amplification. The data were produced by immunoSEQ multiplex PCR, yet TCRdb's version contains in-frame clones alone and is incomplete. D and trimming come from the DNA, and the V and J calls and clone size come from that table. The sample lists 200,000 or so clones, 65% to 85% seen once, with about 4.9% in the top ten. The specimen sequenced was peripheral blood. The receptor was isolated from a woman between 25 and 40 years old with acute or convalescent COVID-19. The chain recombines TRBV4-1 with TRBJ2-7; D unresolved. CDR3 protein: CASSQDNAADYEQYF. Written as DNA, the CDR3 is TGCGCCAGCAGCCAAGATAACGCCGCAGACTACGAGCAGTACTTC.